A single sample gave rise to the 28 T cell receptor beta chains below, sequenced in a study of shared clonotypes between healthy human individuals. Naivety among CD8 cells was defined by CD45RO negativity and positive CCR7 selection, thereby excluding terminally differentiated effector memory CD45RA+ cells. Some clones are missing from TCRdb's copy, which holds only in-frame ones; the method was immunoSEQ multiplex PCR. The sample shows about 2 million clones, over 85% of them seen only once. The sample taken for sequencing was naive CD8+ T cells sorted from blood. These receptors originate from a man aged 18-30 years in good health.

This clone has just one count. Other DNA sequences in this sample translate to the same CDR3. The chain employs TRBV5-1 and TRBJ2-7; D gene ambiguous. With 0 bases removed from V and 1 base from J, the gap between germline ends came to 8 bases. The V gene's germline CDR1 is SGHRS and CDR2 YFSETQ. The length of the CDR3 is 14 residues. This chain's CDR3 is CASSLVGGSYEQYF. CDR3 nucleotides: TGCGCCAGCAGCTTGGTAGGCGGATCCTACGAGCAGTACTTC.

The CDR3 loop is CASSETGGDIDGYTF. The CDR3 coding sequence is TGTGCCAGTAGTGAGACAGGGGGCGATATCGATGGCTACACCTTC. This chain links TRBV19 with TRBJ1-2; 10 bases line up with TRBD1. Germline values: CDR1 LNHDA, CDR2 SQIVND (reference sequence). V shed 5 bases and J 6 bases; nucleotides not matched to a gene: 9. The CDR3 consists of 15 residues.

This clone was detected once. This rearrangement joins TRBV6-5 to TRBJ2-1; TRBD1 might be the D (6 bases). CDR3 length: 13 residues. Germline lookup yields CDR1 MNHEY and CDR2 SVGAGI. V was cut by 6 bases and J by 8 bases, with 14 bases left in between. CDR3 in amino acids: CASRAQGNYEQFF. The CDR3 coding sequence is TGTGCCAGCAGAGCACAGGGTAACTATGAGCAGTTCTTC.

CDR3 in DNA: TGTGCCATCAGTGAGGACAGGGACTATGGCTACACCTTC. Translating it yields CAISEDRDYGYTF. J is TRBJ1-2 and V is TRBV10-3, with 7 nucleotides matching TRBD1. The CDR3 is made up of 13 amino acids. Trimming took 2 bases from V and 3 from J; bases not matched to a gene: 0. Germline-derived CDR1 and CDR2 are ENHRY and SYGVKD.

This chain connects TRBV5-6 to TRBJ2-2; 9 bases align to TRBD2. Unmatched junction bases numbered 11, after V lost 4 bases and J lost 7 bases. Germline-derived CDR1 and CDR2 are SGHDT and YYEEEE. The length of the CDR3 is 16 residues. The DNA of the CDR3 is TGTGCCAGCAGCCCGGAGGCGGGAGGGCCTGTCGGGGAGCTGTTTTTT. It codes for CASSPEAGGPVGELFF. Full variable domain (missing parts from reference TRBV5-6 and TRBJ2-2): DAGVTQSPTHLIKTRGQQVTLRCSPKSGHDTVSWYQQALGQGPQFIFQYYEEEERQRGNFPDRFSGHQFPNYSSELNVNALLLGDSALYLCASSPEAGGPVGELFFGEGSRLTVL.

Details on this clone: Other DNA sequences from this sample encode an identical CDR3 as well. The chain recombines TRBV27 with TRBJ2-7; D is possibly TRBD1 or TRBD2 (5 bases each). Trimming removed 2 bases at V and 2 bases at J, with 10 bases between. The CDR3 runs to 14 residues. The germline V gene has CDR1 MNHEY and CDR2 SMNVEV (reference sequence). The CDR3 sequence is CASSLGGSTYEQYF. CDR3 bases: TGTGCCAGCAGTTTAGGGGGATCCACCTACGAGCAGTACTTC.

The V gene is TRBV7-9, the J gene TRBJ2-1, with D hard to call. Germline V gives CDR1 SEHNR, CDR2 FQNEAQ (reference sequence). This CDR3 has 16 amino acids. V gave up 0 bases and J gave up 2 bases, with 11 bases separating them. CDR3 residues: CASSLALDHTYNEQFF. The CDR3 DNA reads as TGTGCCAGCAGCTTAGCGTTGGATCATACCTACAATGAGCAGTTCTTC.

CDR3 in DNA: TGTGCCAGCACCCAAGGGGTTTCGGGACAGCTCAATGAAAAACTGTTTTTT. Translation gives CASTQGVSGQLNEKLFF. The V gene is TRBV28, the J gene TRBJ1-4; TRBD1 matches at 7 bases. The ends lost 7 bases at V and 5 bases at J; junction bases unmatched: 16. Germline-derived CDR1 and CDR2 are MDHEN and SYDVKM. CDR3 size: 17 residues.

The V call is TRBV9, the J call TRBJ2-1; 7 bases map to TRBD2. Trimming took 5 bases from V and 9 from J; bases not matched to a gene: 14. The CDR3 has 15 residues. Germline loops: CDR1 SGDLS, CDR2 YYNGEE. Here the CDR3 reads CASSFRDYGAGEQFF. The CDR3 bases are TGTGCCAGCAGTTTCCGGGACTATGGGGCTGGTGAGCAGTTCTTC.

J is TRBJ2-7 and V is TRBV28; no clear D gene. Trimming took 6 bases from V and 7 from J, leaving 13 bases between them. The CDR3 loop spans 12 amino acids. Per germline, CDR1 MDHEN and CDR2 SYDVKM. The CDR3 DNA follows: TGTGCCAGCAGGAGAATTTACGAAGAGCAGTACTTC. This gives the protein CASRRIYEEQYF.

This chain links TRBV7-9 with TRBJ2-7, with D perhaps TRBD1 or TRBD2 (5 bases each). The CDR3 is 11 amino acids. Trimming took off 5 bases at V and 5 bases at J, with 7 bases between the two ends. Germline CDR1 SEHNR, CDR2 FQNEAQ (reference sequence). For the CDR3, the DNA is TGTGCCAGCAGCGGGGACCACGAGCAGTACTTC. Encoded protein: CASSGDHEQYF.

The chain is built from TRBV27 and TRBJ2-1; either TRBD1 or TRBD2 may supply D (5 bases each). Germline V gene sequence: CDR1 MNHEY, CDR2 SMNVEV (reference sequence). This CDR3 contains 13 residues. Between the trimmed V and J ends, which lost 2 bases and 8 bases, there was a span of 10 bases. The CDR3 protein is CASSLKGSYEQFF. The CDR3 DNA reads TGTGCCAGCAGTTTAAAGGGGAGTTATGAGCAGTTCTTC.

A single count supports this clone. This same CDR3 is encoded by further DNA sequences in the sample. The chain uses TRBV7-8 and TRBJ2-7; D gene ambiguous. The CDR3 contains 12 residues. Germline assignment: CDR1 SGHVS and CDR2 FQNEAQ. V was shortened by 1 base and J by 5 bases, with 6 bases between the two germline ends. The CDR3: CASSLVRDEQYF. The CDR3 DNA sequence: TGTGCCAGCAGCTTAGTGCGAGACGAGCAGTACTTC.

This chain joins TRBV29-1 and TRBJ1-2; D gene uncertain. This CDR3 is 15 amino acids long. The germline V gene has CDR1 SQVTM and CDR2 ANQGSEA. V was trimmed by 4 bases and J by 4 bases, leaving 19 bases between them. CDR3 nucleotide sequence: TGCAGCGTTGTCGGAGGACCGGGAGCAACCTATGGCTACACCTTC. It yields the protein CSVVGGPGATYGYTF.

The V gene is TRBV13, the J gene TRBJ2-7; no definite D call. The CDR3 runs to 14 residues. Germline V lookup: CDR1 PRHDT, CDR2 FYEKMQ (reference sequence). Trimming left V 5 bases short and J 3 bases short, with 14 bases between. DNA for the CDR3: TGTGCCAGCAGCCACGGCCCTTCTTACTACGAGCAGTACTTC. This codes for CASSHGPSYYEQYF.

V gene TRBV4-1 combines with J gene TRBJ1-1; no definite D call. The V end lost 1 base, the J end lost 5 bases, and 20 bases lay between the germline ends. Germline V lookup: CDR1 MGHRA, CDR2 YSYEKL. The CDR3 is 17 amino acids. DNA for the CDR3: TGCGCCAGCAGCCAAGGGATAGGGCTCCAAGCCGGGACTGAAGCTTTCTTT. Translation: CASSQGIGLQAGTEAFF.

This clone has only a few counts. The rearrangement uses TRBV7-2 and TRBJ2-1; the D gene is possibly TRBD2 (6 bases). In germline, CDR1 is SGHTA, CDR2 FQGNSA. Deletions cut 4 bases from V and 0 bases from J, with 16 bases between. CDR3 length: 17 amino acids. The CDR3 DNA reads TGTGCCAGCAGCTGGCCCCCGGGCGGGGCCTCCTACAATGAGCAGTTCTTC. This encodes CASSWPPGGASYNEQFF.

This clone was counted a single time. The rearrangement uses TRBV28 and TRBJ2-1; D is ambiguous. Germline assignment: CDR1 MDHEN and CDR2 SYDVKM. Trimming removed 4 bases at V and 6 bases at J, with 10 bases between. The CDR3 consists of 13 residues. Written as DNA, the CDR3 is TGTGCCAGCAGTTCTGGGATCACCAATGAGCAGTTCTTC. Encoded protein: CASSSGITNEQFF.

This chain connects TRBV4-3 to TRBJ2-1; perhaps TRBD2 as D (6 bases). V shed 4 bases and J shed 7 bases, with 17 bases lying between them. This CDR3 has 15 amino acids. Germline values: CDR1 LGHNA, CDR2 YSLEER. The CDR3 DNA follows: TGCGCCAGCAGCCTCTCTCGACTAGATGGGAATGAGCAGTTCTTC. Translating it yields CASSLSRLDGNEQFF.

This clone was seen only once. The chain employs TRBV7-3 and TRBJ2-7; TRBD1 might be the D (7 bases). Germline values: CDR1 SGHTA, CDR2 FQGTGA. The CDR3 runs 13 residues. The V end was cut by 5 bases, the J end by 5 bases, with 13 bases between. The CDR3 here is CASSATGEDEQYF. CDR3 nucleotides: TGTGCCAGCAGCGCTACAGGGGAGGACGAGCAGTACTTC.

The chain is built from TRBV12-5 and TRBJ2-7; D might be TRBD1 or TRBD2, each matching 5 bases. This CDR3 contains 13 residues. Per germline, CDR1 LGHNT and CDR2 FRNRAP. The V gene lost 9 bases and the J gene lost 8 bases, with 20 bases spanning the gap. CDR3 nucleotides: TGTGCTAGCCTTTTGTTTAACGAGGGGAAGCAGTACTTC. Translated, it gives CASLLFNEGKQYF.

The gene calls are TRBV30 and TRBJ1-4; tentative D call: TRBD1 (6 bases). Deletions cut 3 bases from V and 9 bases from J, with 17 bases between. The CDR3 covers 14 residues. Germline V gene data show CDR1 as GTSNPN and CDR2 as SVGIG (reference sequence). CDR3 bases: TGTGCCTGGAGGGAGGACAGTAACCTCAAAAAACTGTTTTTT. Protein sequence: CAWREDSNLKKLFF. The whole variable domain, filled in from reference TRBV30 and TRBJ1-4, reads SQTIHQWPATLVQPVGSPLSLECTVEGTSNPNLYWYRQAAGRGLQLLFYSVGIGQISSEVPQNLSASRPQDRQFILSSKKLLLSDSGFYLCAWREDSNLKKLFFGSGTQLSVL.

The chain links TRBV4-1 to TRBJ2-7; 12 positions match TRBD2. Unmatched junction bases numbered 8, after V lost 0 bases and J lost 2 bases. The CDR3 spans 18 residues. The germline gives CDR1 MGHRA, CDR2 YSYEKL. This chain's CDR3 is CASSQETPSGRATYEQYF. As DNA, the CDR3 is TGCGCCAGCAGCCAAGAAACCCCTAGCGGGAGGGCGACCTACGAGCAGTACTTC.

The V and J genes are TRBV7-9 and TRBJ1-1, with D perhaps matching TRBD1 (6 bases). V lost 6 bases to trimming and J lost 0 bases, with 20 bases between them. This CDR3 spans 17 amino acids. CDR1 SEHNR and CDR2 FQNEAQ come from the germline V gene (reference sequence). The CDR3 reads CASRSAGGGVMNTEAFF. DNA of the CDR3: TGTGCCAGCAGGTCTGCGGGGGGCGGTGTCATGAACACTGAAGCTTTCTTT.

This chain uses TRBV30 with TRBJ2-7; D is unresolved. Germline V gene lookup returns CDR1 GTSNPN and CDR2 SVGIG (reference sequence). The CDR3 totals 13 residues. Trimming shortened V by 2 bases and J by 1 base, and 9 bases separated the two germline ends. The CDR3 protein is CAWSFSQSYEQYF. The CDR3 DNA follows: TGTGCCTGGAGTTTTAGTCAGTCCTACGAGCAGTACTTC.

The V and J genes are TRBV4-1 and TRBJ2-5; D perhaps matches TRBD1 (6 bases). V lost 3 bases, J lost 0 bases, and 11 bases lay in between. The CDR3 loop spans 15 amino acids. Per the germline V gene, CDR1 is MGHRA and CDR2 is YSYEKL. CDR3 nucleotide sequence: TGCGCCAGCAGCCATCTGGACAGCTACCAAGAGACCCAGTACTTC. Its protein is CASSHLDSYQETQYF.

The chain has TRBV27 and TRBJ2-7; D might be TRBD1 (6 bases). V shed 4 bases and J shed 2 bases, with 15 bases lying between them. The CDR3 is 15 residues long. Germline V CDR1 and CDR2: MNHEY, SMNVEV (reference sequence). The CDR3 spells CASSYLGTYTYEQYF. The CDR3 coding sequence is TGTGCCAGCAGTTACTTGGGGACATATACCTACGAGCAGTACTTC.

The chain carries TRBV6-5 and TRBJ2-1; a weak D match, TRBD1 (5 bases). V was clipped by 2 bases and J by 8 bases, with 10 bases between them. This CDR3 has 13 amino acids. The germline V gene has CDR1 MNHEY and CDR2 SVGAGI. DNA for the CDR3: TGTGCCAGCAGTTACCGGTGGGGCCATGAGCAGTTCTTC. It yields the protein CASSYRWGHEQFF.